This passage covers 3 T cell receptor beta chains from one sample sequenced in a study of shared clonotypes between healthy human individuals. Sequenced by immunoSEQ multiplex PCR; TCRdb stores in-frame clones only, minus some. The sample has over a million clones; roughly 96% are singletons. Sample: naive CD4+ T cells sorted from blood. Indicated subset: CD45RA+ positively selected. These receptors came from a man younger than 40 in good health.

In DNA form, the CDR3 reads TGTGCCAGCAGCTTAGAACCGAACACCGGGGAGCTGTTTTTT. It translates to CASSLEPNTGELFF. V is TRBV7-9 and J is TRBJ2-2; the D is unclear. This CDR3 has 14 amino acids. Per germline, CDR1 SEHNR and CDR2 FQNEAQ (reference sequence). V dropped 1 base and J dropped 0 bases, with 3 bases sitting between them. Variable domain in full (rest from reference TRBV7-9 and TRBJ2-2): DTGVSQNPRHKITKRGQNVTFRCDPISEHNRLYWYRQTLGQGPEFLTYFQNEAQLEKSRLLSDRFSAERPKGSFSTLEIQRTEQGDSAMYLCASSLEPNTGELFFGEGSRLTVL.

The chain links TRBV5-5 to TRBJ2-1, with 8 positions matching TRBD1. The germline V gene encodes CDR1 SGHKS and CDR2 YYEKEE (reference sequence). This CDR3 comprises 15 residues. With V trimmed by 3 bases and J by 9 bases, 11 bases remained unmatched. The CDR3 reads CASSSGQGHTGEQFF. The CDR3 bases are TGTGCCAGCAGCTCTGGACAGGGACATACGGGTGAGCAGTTCTTC.

CDR3 in amino acids: CASSPRTGEIYEQYF. The DNA for the CDR3 is TGTGCCAGCAGCCCTCGGACAGGGGAGATCTACGAGCAGTACTTC. The V call is TRBV7-2, the J call TRBJ2-7, with 9 bases lining up with TRBD1. The CDR3 spans 15 residues. The V gene end was trimmed by 5 bases and the J gene end by 3 bases; junction bases not matched to a gene: 8. CDR1 and CDR2 from the germline V gene are SGHTA and FQGNSA.